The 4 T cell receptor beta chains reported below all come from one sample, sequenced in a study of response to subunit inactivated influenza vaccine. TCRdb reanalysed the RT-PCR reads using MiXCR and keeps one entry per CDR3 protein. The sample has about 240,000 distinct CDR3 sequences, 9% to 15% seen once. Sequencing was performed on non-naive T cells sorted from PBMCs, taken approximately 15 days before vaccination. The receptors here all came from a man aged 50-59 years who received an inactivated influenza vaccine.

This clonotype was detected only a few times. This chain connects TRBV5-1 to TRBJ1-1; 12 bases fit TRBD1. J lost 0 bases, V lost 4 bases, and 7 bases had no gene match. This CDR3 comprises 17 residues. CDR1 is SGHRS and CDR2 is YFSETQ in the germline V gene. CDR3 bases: TGCGCCAGCAGCCCTGGGACAGGGGGCCTCATGAACACTGAAGCTTTCTTT. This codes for CASSPGTGGLMNTEAFF. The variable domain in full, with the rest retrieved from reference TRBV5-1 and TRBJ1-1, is KAGVTQTPRYLIKTRGQQVTLSCSPISGHRSVSWYQQTPGQGLQFLFEYFSETQRNKGNFPGRFSGRQFSNSRSEMNVSTLELGDSALYLCASSPGTGGLMNTEAFFGQGTRLTVV.

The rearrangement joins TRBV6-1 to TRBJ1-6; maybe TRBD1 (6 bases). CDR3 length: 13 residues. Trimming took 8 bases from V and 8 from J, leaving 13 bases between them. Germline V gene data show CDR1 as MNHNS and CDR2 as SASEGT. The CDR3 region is CASREQGDSPLHF. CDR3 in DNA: TGTGCCAGCCGGGAACAGGGCGATTCACCCCTCCACTTT.

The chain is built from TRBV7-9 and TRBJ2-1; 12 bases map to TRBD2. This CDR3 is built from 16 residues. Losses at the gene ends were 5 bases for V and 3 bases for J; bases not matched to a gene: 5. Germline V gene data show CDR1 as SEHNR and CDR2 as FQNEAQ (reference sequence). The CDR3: CASSTLAGGHYNEQFF. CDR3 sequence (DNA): TGTGCCAGCAGCACACTAGCGGGAGGACACTACAATGAGCAGTTCTTC.

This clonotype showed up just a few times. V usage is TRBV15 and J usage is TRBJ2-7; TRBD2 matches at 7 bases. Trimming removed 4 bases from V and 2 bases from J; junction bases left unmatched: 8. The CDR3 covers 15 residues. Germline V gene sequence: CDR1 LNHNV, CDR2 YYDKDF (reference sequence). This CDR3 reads CATSIAPSGTYEQYF. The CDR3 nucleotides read TGTGCCACCAGCATTGCCCCTAGCGGTACCTACGAGCAGTACTTC.